The 3 T cell receptor beta chains given below trace back to one sample, sequenced in a study of OX40 agonist ivuxolimab in advanced cancers. Only in-frame clones appear in the TCRdb table, and some are missing; sequencing was by immunoSEQ multiplex PCR. The data hold approximately 82,000 clones, with 85% to 90% observed a single time. The material was CD4+ or CD8+ T cells sorted from blood, obtained in a trial of the OX40 agonist ivuxolimab. These TCRs come from an adult with an advanced solid tumor such as melanoma, head and neck, liver or kidney cancer.

V gene TRBV2 combines with J gene TRBJ2-3; possibly TRBD2 for D (7 bases). V was cut by 8 bases and J by 0 bases, with 9 bases left in between. This CDR3 contains 13 residues. Germline V lookup: CDR1 SNHLY, CDR2 FYNNEI. CDR3 region: CASRGASTDTQYF. CDR3 DNA sequence: TGTGCCAGCCGGGGGGCTAGCACAGATACGCAGTATTTT.

This chain connects TRBV5-1 to TRBJ1-3; TRBD1 matches 7 bases. After removal of 1 base from V and 1 base from J, the junction contained 5 bases not matched to a gene. The CDR3 covers 16 residues. Germline CDR1 and CDR2: SGHRS and YFSETQ. The CDR3 is CASSLFQGVSGNTIYF. The CDR3 DNA follows: TGCGCCAGCAGCTTGTTTCAGGGGGTATCTGGAAACACCATATATTTT.

This sequence joins TRBV11-2 and TRBJ2-7, with a weak D call TRBD1 (5 bases). CDR3 length: 12 amino acids. From germline, CDR1 is SGHAT and CDR2 FQNNGV. Trimming took 3 bases from V and 6 from J, leaving 9 bases between them. Here the CDR3 reads CASSFQGSEQYF. The CDR3 coding sequence is TGTGCCAGCAGCTTTCAGGGATCCGAGCAGTACTTC.